These T cell receptor beta chains were read from a single sample in a study of graft-versus-host responses after intestinal transplantation. TCRdb's table, derived via immunoSEQ multiplex PCR, lists solely in-frame clones and lacks some. The sample includes some 15,000 clones, about 93% of them seen just once. Material: PBMCs, obtained 9 days after transplant. Source of these receptors: a human patient who received an intestinal transplant, so some T cells may come from the graft donor. The CDR3 runs from the conserved cysteine through the conserved F or W. A D gene is named only where the DNA matches it firmly. Size tells how often a clone was seen (once, few, many) or the class of an expanded clone, and some rows leave it out.

v_call	j_call	d_call	clone_size	cdr3_nt	cdr3_aa
TRBV9	TRBJ2-3	NA	NA	TGTGCCAGCAGCGTAGGTAGGGTGTGGGCAGATACGCAGTATTTT	CASSVGRVWADTQYF
TRBV29-1	TRBJ1-4	NA	once	TGCAGCGTTGCCAATGGAGGCGGGATGTATGAAAAACTGTTTTTT	CSVANGGGMYEKLFF
TRBV9	TRBJ2-7	TRBD2	NA	TGTGCCAGCAGCGCCTATCCACGGACTAGCGAAAAATACGAGCAGTACTTC	CASSAYPRTSEKYEQYF
TRBV19	TRBJ2-7	NA	NA	TGTGCCAGTAGTATGGAGGGGACTGTAAACTACGAGCAGTACTTC	CASSMEGTVNYEQYF
TRBV6-5	TRBJ2-1	NA	NA	TGTGCCAGCAGTTTAAGGGTATCGGTGAACTACAATGAGCAGTTCTTC	CASSLRVSVNYNEQFF
TRBV6-5	TRBJ2-1	TRBD2	NA	TGTGCCAGCAGTCCCGGGACTAGTAGTTACAATGAGCAGTTCTTC	CASSPGTSSYNEQFF
TRBV5-1	TRBJ2-7	NA	once	TGCGCCAGCAGCTTGGCCGGGGCCGTGGTCTACGAGCAGTACTTC	CASSLAGAVVYEQYF
TRBV2	TRBJ2-1	NA	NA	TGTGCCAGCGGCTTAGAGGGGGTCCTCGGGGATGAGCAGTTCTTC	CASGLEGVLGDEQFF
TRBV28	TRBJ1-2	NA	NA	TGTGCCAGCAGCCATTGGGGGGTCAACTATGGCTACACCTTC	CASSHWGVNYGYTF
TRBV30	TRBJ2-7	NA	NA	TGTGCCTGGAGTGTCGGGTACGAGCAGTACTTC	CAWSVGYEQYF
TRBV11-2	TRBJ2-3	TRBD2	NA	TGTGCCAGCAGCACTAGCGGGATGACAGATACGCAGTATTTT	CASSTSGMTDTQYF
TRBV5-1	TRBJ2-3	NA	once	TGCGCCAGCAGCTTGTATGGGGGGTCGCAGGCGGATACGCAGTATTTT	CASSLYGGSQADTQYF
TRBV4-1	TRBJ2-1	NA	NA	TGCGCCAGCAGCCAAGGGTTGGCTGAGCAGTTCTTC	CASSQGLAEQFF
TRBV19	TRBJ1-1	TRBD1	NA	TGTGCCAGTACCCCCGGGACAGTGAACACTGAAGCTTTCTTT	CASTPGTVNTEAFF
TRBV11-1	TRBJ2-1	TRBD1	NA	TGTGCCAGCAGCTTAGCCGGGACAGGGGTAGCGGGACCGGGCAATGAGCAGTTCTTC	CASSLAGTGVAGPGNEQFF
TRBV5-6	TRBJ1-1	NA	NA	TGTGCCAGCAGCTTGGGGTCATTAACGGGGTACACTGAAGCTTTCTTT	CASSLGSLTGYTEAFF
TRBV6-4	TRBJ2-7	TRBD2	once	TGTGCCAGCAGTGACCCTACCGGGACTAGGGAGGAGCAGTACTTC	CASSDPTGTREEQYF
TRBV5-4	TRBJ2-2	NA	once	TGTGCCAGCAGCTATTTTGGCCCCGCGAACACCGGGGAGCTGTTTTTT	CASSYFGPANTGELFF
TRBV5-6	TRBJ1-2	NA	NA	TGTGCCAGCAGCTTGTACGCAGACAATCGGGGCTACACCTTC	CASSLYADNRGYTF
TRBV2	TRBJ1-5	NA	NA	TGTGCCAGCAGTGATTGGGGAAGCAATCAGCCCCAGCATTTT	CASSDWGSNQPQHF
TRBV9	TRBJ1-4	NA	NA	TGTGCCAGCAGCGTAGAAGGGATCCCTAATGAAAAACTGTTTTTT	CASSVEGIPNEKLFF
TRBV28	TRBJ1-5	NA	NA	TGTGCCAGCAAGGGAGGGGGAGAATATAGCAATCAGCCCCAGCATTTT	CASKGGGEYSNQPQHF
TRBV6-6	TRBJ2-7	NA	NA	TGTGCCAGTCTCCGTTCGGGGGGACAAACCTACGAGCAGTACTTC	CASLRSGGQTYEQYF
TRBV19	TRBJ2-7	TRBD2	NA	TGTGCCAGTAGTATAGCTCCTAGCGGGCCCTCCTACGAGCAGTACTTC	CASSIAPSGPSYEQYF
TRBV19	TRBJ2-7	TRBD1	NA	TGTGCCACCTTGGCCGGACAGGGAGGCGAGCAGTACTTC	CATLAGQGGEQYF
TRBV7-8	TRBJ2-1	TRBD2	NA	TGTGCCAGCAGCCTCTCCGGGACTACAGCCCGTGAGCAGTTCTTC	CASSLSGTTAREQFF
TRBV5-1	TRBJ2-4	NA	NA	TGCGCCAGCAGCTTAGAGGGGAAAAACATTCAGTACTTC	CASSLEGKNIQYF
TRBV19	TRBJ2-1	TRBD2	NA	TGTGCCAGTAGTCTCCGACTAGCGTATAACAATGAGCAGTTCTTC	CASSLRLAYNNEQFF
TRBV30	TRBJ2-5	NA	NA	TGTGCCTGGCACGGGACGGAACTCCTGGGGGAGACCCAGTACTTC	CAWHGTELLGETQYF
TRBV11-2	TRBJ2-4	NA	NA	TGTGCCAGCACCTTAGGGTGGGGGGACCAAAACATTCAGTACTTC	CASTLGWGDQNIQYF
TRBV4-2	TRBJ2-3	TRBD2	NA	TGTGCCAGCAGCCAAGATGGGACTACCTCAGATACGCAGTATTTT	CASSQDGTTSDTQYF
TRBV4-1	TRBJ2-7	NA	NA	TGCGCCAGCAGCCAAAACCGGGACTTGCGGCAGGGCTACGAGCAGTACTTC	CASSQNRDLRQGYEQYF